A single count supports the clone carrying this TCR beta chain. Its antigen is undetermined. This record belongs to a study of Ad26.COV2.S vaccination and SARS-CoV-2 variants. Study information: Participants got Ad26.COV2.S intramuscularly, once or twice 56 days apart. Study-wide points: Substantial breadth was reported for post-vaccination spike-specific CD8+ and CD4+ T cells. Total T cell responses, in the TCR breadth and depth analyses, may have been underestimated.

Assay used: immunoSEQ multiplex PCR; TCRdb lists only in-frame clones, some missing. Of 400,000 to 450,000 clones in the sample, less than 95% were seen once. Sample treatment: over 15 received Ad26.COV2.S at low or high dose, single or two shots; a few received placebo; per-sample allocation not given. Sample collection was performed on day 63 after the first vaccine or placebo injection. Donation was by an adult aged 18-55 years who was in Boston. The germline gives CDR1 LNHNV, CDR2 YYDKDF (reference sequence). This CDR3 has 14 amino acids. Trimming stripped 0 bases from V and 3 bases from J, with 6 bases between.

This clonotype originated in a person aged 18-60 years who received the Ad26.COV2.S COVID-19 vaccine or a placebo. The chain combines TRBV15 with TRBJ1-5; no definite D call. Sequences were derived from peripheral blood, sampled in a trial of Ad26.COV2.S vaccine versus placebo. The CDR3 coding sequence is TGTGCCACCAGCAGAGAGCAGAACAATCAGCCCCAGCATTTT. Translation gives CATSREQNNQPQHF. Combining the CDR3 with reference TRBV15 and TRBJ1-5 gives the whole variable domain DAMVIQNPRYQVTQFGKPVTLSCSQTLNHNVMYWYQQKSSQAPKLLFHYYDKDFNNEADTPDNFQSRRPNTSFCFLDIRSPGLGDTAMYLCATSREQNNQPQHFGDGTRLSIL.